This entry describes one T cell receptor (beta chain). Germline V gene lookup returns CDR1 SGHNT and CDR2 YENEEA. This CDR3 contains 15 residues. V lost 1 base to trimming and J lost 6 bases; unmatched junction nucleotides: 5. This entry comes from a study of blood T cell repertoires in COVID-19. Study-wide context: Samples of COVID-19 (acute and convalescent) were obtained from the United States, Italy and Spain. PBMCs, B-cell-depleted T cells, or T cells were the source of the cDNA or gDNA that made up the material.

Generated by immunoSEQ multiplex PCR, the TCRdb table keeps only in-frame clones and is missing some. The table has about 69,000 clones, 91% seen once. This receptor was taken from a woman aged 55-70 years with active COVID-19. V is TRBV11-3 and J is TRBJ2-1; 8 positions agree with TRBD2. The sequencing input was peripheral blood. The CDR3 DNA reads TGTGCCAGCAGCTTAGCTCGGGGGGGCGGCAATGAGCAGTTCTTC. Residues: CASSLARGGGNEQFF. Supplemented by reference TRBV11-3 and TRBJ2-1, the full variable domain reads EAGVVQSPRYKIIEKKQPVAFWCNPISGHNTLYWYLQNLGQGPELLIRYENEEAVDDSQLPKDRFSAERLKGVDSTLKIQPAELGDSAVYLCASSLARGGGNEQFFGPGTRLTVL.